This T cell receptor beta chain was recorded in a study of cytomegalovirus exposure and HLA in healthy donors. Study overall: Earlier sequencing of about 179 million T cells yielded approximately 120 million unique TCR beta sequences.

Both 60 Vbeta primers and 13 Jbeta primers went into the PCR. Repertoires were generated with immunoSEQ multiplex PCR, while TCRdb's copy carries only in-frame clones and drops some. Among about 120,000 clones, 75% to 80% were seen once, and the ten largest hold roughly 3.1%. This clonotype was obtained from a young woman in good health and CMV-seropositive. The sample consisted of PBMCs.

The CDR3 bases are TGTGCCAGCAACGTCGCAGGGCCCCACTTTTTTAATGAAAAACTGTTTTTT. Protein sequence: CASNVAGPHFFNEKLFF. The gene calls are TRBV28 and TRBJ1-4, with a possible D match to TRBD1 (5 bases). CDR3 length equals 17 residues. Trimming cost V 7 bases and J 4 bases, with 22 bases left between them. The V gene's germline CDR1 is MDHEN and CDR2 SYDVKM.